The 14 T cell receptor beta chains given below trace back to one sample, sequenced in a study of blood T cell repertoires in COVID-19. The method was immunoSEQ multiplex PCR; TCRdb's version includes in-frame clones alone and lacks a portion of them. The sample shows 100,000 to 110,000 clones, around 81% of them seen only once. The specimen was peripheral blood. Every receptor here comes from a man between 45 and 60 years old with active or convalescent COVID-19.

This CDR3 is CASSLNGRTSTDTQYF. CDR3 nucleotides: TGTGCCAGCAGCTTAAATGGGCGAACTAGCACAGATACGCAGTATTTT. The chain couples TRBV7-3 to TRBJ2-3; D uncertain. The germline V and J ends were trimmed by 1 base and 0 bases, with 11 bases remaining between them. In germline, CDR1 is SGHTA, CDR2 FQGTGA. The CDR3 sequence is 16 residues long.

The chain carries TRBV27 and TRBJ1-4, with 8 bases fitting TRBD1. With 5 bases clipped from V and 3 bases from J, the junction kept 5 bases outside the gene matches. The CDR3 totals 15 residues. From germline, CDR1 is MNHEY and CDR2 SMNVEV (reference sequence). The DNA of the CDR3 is TGTGCCAGCAGTCCCCCGACAGGGGCTAATGAAAAACTGTTTTTT. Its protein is CASSPPTGANEKLFF. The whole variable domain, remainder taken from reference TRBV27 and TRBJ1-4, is EAQVTQNPRYLITVTGKKLTVTCSQNMNHEYMSWYRQDPGLGLRQIYYSMNVEVTDKGDVPEGYKVSRKEKRNFPLILESPSPNQTSLYFCASSPPTGANEKLFFGSGTQLSVL.

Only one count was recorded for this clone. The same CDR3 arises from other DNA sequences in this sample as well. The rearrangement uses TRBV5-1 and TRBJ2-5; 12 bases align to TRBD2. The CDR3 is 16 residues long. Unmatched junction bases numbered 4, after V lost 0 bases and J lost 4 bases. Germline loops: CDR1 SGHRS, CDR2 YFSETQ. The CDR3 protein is CASSLGLAGGIETQYF. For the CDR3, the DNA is TGCGCCAGCAGCTTGGGTCTAGCGGGAGGGATAGAGACCCAGTACTTC.

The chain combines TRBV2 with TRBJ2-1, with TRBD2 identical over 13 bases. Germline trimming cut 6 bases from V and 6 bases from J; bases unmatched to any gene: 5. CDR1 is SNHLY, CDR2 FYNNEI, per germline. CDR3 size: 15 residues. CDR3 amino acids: CASRELAGGTNEQFF. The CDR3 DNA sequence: TGTGCCAGCAGGGAACTAGCGGGAGGGACCAATGAGCAGTTCTTC.

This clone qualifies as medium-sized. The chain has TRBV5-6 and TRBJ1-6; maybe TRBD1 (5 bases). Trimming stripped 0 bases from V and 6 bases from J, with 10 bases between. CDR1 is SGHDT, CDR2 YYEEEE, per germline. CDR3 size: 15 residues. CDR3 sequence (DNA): TGTGCCAGCAGCTTGGGGTCCAGGGCTAATTCACCCCTCCACTTT. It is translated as CASSLGSRANSPLHF.

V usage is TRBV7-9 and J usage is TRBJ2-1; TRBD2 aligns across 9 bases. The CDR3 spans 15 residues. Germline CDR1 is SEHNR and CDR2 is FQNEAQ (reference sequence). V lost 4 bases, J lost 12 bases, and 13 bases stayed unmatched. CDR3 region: CASSSIPGTSLGQFF. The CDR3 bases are TGTGCCAGCAGCTCTATTCCCGGGACTAGCCTAGGGCAGTTCTTC.

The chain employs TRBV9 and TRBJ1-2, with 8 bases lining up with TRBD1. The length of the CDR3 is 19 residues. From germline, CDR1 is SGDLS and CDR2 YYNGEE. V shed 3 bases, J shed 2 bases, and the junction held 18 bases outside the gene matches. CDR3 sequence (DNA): TGTGCCAGCAGCGCACCGCCCGGACAGGGCTCTTTGACAAACTATGGCTACACCTTC. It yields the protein CASSAPPGQGSLTNYGYTF.

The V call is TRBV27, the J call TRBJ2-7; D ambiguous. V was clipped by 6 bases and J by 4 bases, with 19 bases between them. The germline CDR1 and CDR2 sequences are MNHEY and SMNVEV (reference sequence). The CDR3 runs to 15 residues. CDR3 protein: CASSPTLTQPYEQYF. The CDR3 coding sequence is TGTGCCAGCAGCCCGACTCTAACCCAACCATACGAGCAGTACTTC.

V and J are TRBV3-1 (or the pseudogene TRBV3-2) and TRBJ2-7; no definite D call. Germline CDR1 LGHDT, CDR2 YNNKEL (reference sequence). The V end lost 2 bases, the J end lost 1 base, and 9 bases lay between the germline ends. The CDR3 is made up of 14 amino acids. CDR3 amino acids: CASSQQTSSYEQYF. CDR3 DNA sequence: TGTGCCAGCAGCCAACAAACATCTTCCTACGAGCAGTACTTC.

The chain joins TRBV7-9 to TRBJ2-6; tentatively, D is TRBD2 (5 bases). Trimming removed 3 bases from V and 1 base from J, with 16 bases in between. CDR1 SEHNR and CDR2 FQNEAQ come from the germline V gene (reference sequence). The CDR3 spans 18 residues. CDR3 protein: CASSLQFVRDSGANVLTF. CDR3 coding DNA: TGTGCCAGCAGCTTGCAGTTCGTGAGGGATTCTGGGGCCAACGTCCTGACTTTC. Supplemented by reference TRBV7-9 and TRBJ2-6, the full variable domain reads DTGVSQNPRHKITKRGQNVTFRCDPISEHNRLYWYRQTLGQGPEFLTYFQNEAQLEKSRLLSDRFSAERPKGSFSTLEIQRTEQGDSAMYLCASSLQFVRDSGANVLTFGAGSRLTVL.

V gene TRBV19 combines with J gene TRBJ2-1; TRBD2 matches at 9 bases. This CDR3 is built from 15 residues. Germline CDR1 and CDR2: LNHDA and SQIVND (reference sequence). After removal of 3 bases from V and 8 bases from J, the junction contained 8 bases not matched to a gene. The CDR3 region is CASSIMASGNYEQFF. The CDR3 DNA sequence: TGTGCCAGTAGTATCATGGCTAGCGGGAACTATGAGCAGTTCTTC.

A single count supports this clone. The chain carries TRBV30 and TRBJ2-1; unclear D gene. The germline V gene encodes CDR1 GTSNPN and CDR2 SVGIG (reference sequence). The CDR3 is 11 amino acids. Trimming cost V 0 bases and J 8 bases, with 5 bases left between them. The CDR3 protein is CAWSVSDEQFF. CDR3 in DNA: TGTGCCTGGAGTGTAAGCGATGAGCAGTTCTTC.

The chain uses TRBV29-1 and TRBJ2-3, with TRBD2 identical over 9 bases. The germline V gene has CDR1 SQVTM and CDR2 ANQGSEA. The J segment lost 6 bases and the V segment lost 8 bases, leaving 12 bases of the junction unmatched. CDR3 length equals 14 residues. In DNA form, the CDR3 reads TGCAGCCTGACGGGGCGGGGGGGAGAGGATACGCAGTATTTT. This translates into CSLTGRGGEDTQYF.

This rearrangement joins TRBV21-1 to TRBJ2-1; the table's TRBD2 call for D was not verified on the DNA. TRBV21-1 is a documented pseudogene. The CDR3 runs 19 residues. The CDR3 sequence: CASSGKGAIAGGPHNEQFF. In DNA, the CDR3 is TGTGCCAGCAGCGGAAAGGGGGCAATAGCGGGAGGGCCCCACAATGAGCAGTTCTTC.